This T cell receptor beta chain was captured by sequencing in a study of T-cell reconstitution after alpha-beta-depleted transplantation in children. Regarding the study as a whole: Several patients had high TCRbeta diversity at day 60; it came from surviving recipient T cells and thymic progenitors. Most T-cell counts and diversity one year after the transplant came from T cells that were newly produced. Reportedly, alpha-beta T cells present about two months post-transplant originated from several hundred expanded clones of graft origin.

V gave up 4 bases and J gave up 2 bases; unmatched junction bases: 8. Germline V gene sequence: CDR1 SQVTM, CDR2 ANQGSEA. This CDR3 spans 15 amino acids. This clonotype was seen a handful of times. What it binds is not known. As it was prepared, the TCRbeta library received unique molecular identifiers. TCRdb processed the PCR reads anew with MiXCR; each CDR3 protein has one entry. The sample has hundreds of thousands of distinct CDR3 sequences; roughly a quarter are singletons. The specimen was PBMCs, mostly from graft donor cells, collected 360 days after TCRalphabeta/CD19-depleted stem cell transplant. The clonotype was recovered from a female patient under 10 years old who had a stem cell transplant for congenital amegakaryocytic thrombocytopenia, so the T cells may come from the graft donor. The V and J genes are TRBV29-1 and TRBJ2-7; 10 bases map to TRBD2. Here the CDR3 reads CSVVGWLAGAYEQYF. CDR3 DNA sequence: TGCAGCGTTGTTGGTTGGCTAGCGGGAGCCTACGAGCAGTACTTC.